These T cell receptor beta chains were read from a single sample in a study of Ad26.COV2.S vaccination and SARS-CoV-2 variants. Some clones are missing from TCRdb's copy, which holds only in-frame ones; the method was immunoSEQ multiplex PCR. The table includes 440,000 or so clones, less than 95% detected once. This sample comprised peripheral blood, obtained in a trial of Ad26.COV2.S vaccine versus placebo. The origin of the receptors is a person between 18 and 60 years old who received the Ad26.COV2.S COVID-19 vaccine or a placebo. The CDR3 runs from the conserved cysteine through the conserved F or W. Fields, in order: J gene, clone size, V gene, D gene, CDR3 protein. The D gene is left open where the match is weak. For some rows the clone size is stated as once, few or many, or as a class when expanded; others skip it.

>TRBJ2-4|NA|TRBV5-6|NA
CASSPGSLAKNIQYF
>TRBJ2-5|NA|TRBV5-1|TRBD2
CASSPVIAGVGETQYF
>TRBJ1-1|NA|TRBV5-1|NA
CASSLGVNTEAFF
>TRBJ2-1|once|TRBV27|TRBD2
CASSLYSGAYNEQFF
>TRBJ1-2|NA|TRBV30|NA
CAWSVGSGYGYTF
>TRBJ1-3|few|TRBV9|TRBD1
CASSAGDRSGNTIYF
>TRBJ2-7|NA|TRBV6-5|TRBD1
CAIWTGVYEQYF
>TRBJ1-5|NA|TRBV28|TRBD1
CASLQGSQPQHF
>TRBJ1-1|NA|TRBV29-1|NA
CSVGTTGFTEAFF
>TRBJ2-7|NA|TRBV3-1/TRBV3-2|TRBD1
CASSQDRQGQGAPEQYF
>TRBJ2-7|NA|TRBV9|TRBD2
CASSVGDRPGLADYEQYF
>TRBJ2-6|NA|TRBV11-3|NA
CASSSTRGSGANVLTF
>TRBJ1-3|few|TRBV7-9|TRBD1
CASSLRQGVGNTIYF
>TRBJ2-6|NA|TRBV3-1/TRBV3-2|NA
CASSPVPGPYAGANVLTF
>TRBJ2-2|few|TRBV4-2|TRBD2
CASSQERLASTGELFF
>TRBJ2-6|once|TRBV9|TRBD1
CASSVGGTGYGSGANVLTF
>TRBJ2-1|NA|TRBV11-2|TRBD2
CASSLALAGGQSSYNEQFF
>TRBJ2-1|NA|TRBV11-2|TRBD1
CASTKRDRDYNEQFF
>TRBJ1-3|NA|TRBV20-1|NA
CSAMQGNTIYF
>TRBJ2-7|once|TRBV7-3|NA
CASSPRGRTYEQYF
>TRBJ2-1|NA|TRBV29-1|TRBD1
CSNVRGRVNEQFF
>TRBJ1-5|few|TRBV4-1|NA
CASSPEANNQPQHF
>TRBJ1-2|NA|TRBV28|TRBD1
CASNRDRVYGYTF
>TRBJ2-3|NA|TRBV28|NA
CASRPSTRDTQYF
>TRBJ1-6|NA|TRBV2|NA
CASTAESSYNSPLHF
>TRBJ2-1|NA|TRBV5-1|NA
CASSLAGTGISYNEQFF
>TRBJ2-5|NA|TRBV27|NA
CASRLTGAWETQYF
>TRBJ2-7|once|TRBV9|NA
CASSVGGAGYEQYF
>TRBJ2-1|NA|TRBV9|TRBD1
CASKPGTGVVDEQFF
>TRBJ1-1|NA|TRBV10-3|TRBD1
CAISESTGLNTEAFF
>TRBJ2-7|NA|TRBV20-1|TRBD1
CSASSGTGVEQYF
>TRBJ2-5|NA|TRBV7-9|NA
CASSLRNRFQETQYF
>TRBJ2-1|NA|TRBV12-3/TRBV12-4|NA
CAIRGIAYNEQFF
>TRBJ2-1|NA|TRBV7-3|TRBD2
CASSLIWEGEQFF
>TRBJ1-3|NA|TRBV2|NA
CASTPRKGSGNTIYF
>TRBJ2-1|NA|TRBV7-3|TRBD2
CASSLPAGGGNEQFF
>TRBJ2-3|NA|TRBV28|TRBD1
CASSSPGTDLTDTQYF
>TRBJ2-1|NA|TRBV7-6|TRBD2
CASSLKTSGSSYNEQFF
>TRBJ2-7|NA|TRBV28|NA
CASSLTGYEQYF
>TRBJ2-7|once|TRBV7-9|NA
CASSFESYRGEQYF
>TRBJ2-3|NA|TRBV6-5|NA
CASEVSETLEDTQYF
>TRBJ2-1|NA|TRBV9|NA
CASSVATGNNEQFF
>TRBJ2-7|NA|TRBV13|TRBD1
CASSPSGTGGYEQYF
>TRBJ2-7|NA|TRBV27|NA
CASLPLGETVGEQYF
>TRBJ2-3|once|TRBV29-1|NA
CSGGRTSTDTQYF
>TRBJ1-1|NA|TRBV2|NA
CASSGVRGNTEAFF